Listed below are T cell receptor beta chains from one sample, sequenced in a study of cytomegalovirus exposure and HLA in healthy donors. Measured with immunoSEQ multiplex PCR; TCRdb has only the in-frame clones, and not every one. This table has roughly 170,000 clones, roughly 71% appearing once. Source material: PBMCs. Receptors were obtained from a girl between 10 and 17 years old in good health and CMV-seronegative. CDR3s include the opening cysteine and the closing phenylalanine or tryptophan. The order of the fields is D gene, clone size, V gene, J gene, CDR3 DNA, CDR3 protein. D genes are given only for firm matches. Rows may omit the clone size; those that give it use once, few, many or a size class.

d_call: .; clone_size: .; v_call: TRBV9; j_call: TRBJ2-2; cdr3_nt: TGTGCCAGCAGCCTTCCCCTTGAGTCCGGGGAGCTGTTTTTT; cdr3_aa: CASSLPLESGELFF
d_call: .; clone_size: .; v_call: TRBV11-2; j_call: TRBJ2-3; cdr3_nt: TGTGCCAGCAGCCCATTAAAGGGGCGAGATACGCAGTATTTT; cdr3_aa: CASSPLKGRDTQYF
d_call: .; clone_size: .; v_call: TRBV25-1; j_call: TRBJ1-1; cdr3_nt: TGTGCCAGCAGTGCTTCTATGAACACTGAAGCTTTCTTT; cdr3_aa: CASSASMNTEAFF
d_call: .; clone_size: .; v_call: TRBV9; j_call: TRBJ2-3; cdr3_nt: TGTGCCAGCAGTAGCGACCGGGTCAGAGGCGCAGATACGCAGTATTTT; cdr3_aa: CASSSDRVRGADTQYF
d_call: TRBD2; clone_size: .; v_call: TRBV9; j_call: TRBJ2-5; cdr3_nt: TGTGCCAGCAGCGTAGCTGCGGGGGGTGTCGAGACCCAGTACTTC; cdr3_aa: CASSVAAGGVETQYF
d_call: .; clone_size: .; v_call: TRBV27; j_call: TRBJ2-1; cdr3_nt: TGTGCCAGCAGTTTATCTCCCAGGAACAACAATGAGCAGTTCTTC; cdr3_aa: CASSLSPRNNNEQFF
d_call: TRBD1; clone_size: .; v_call: TRBV27; j_call: TRBJ1-1; cdr3_nt: TGTGCCAGCAGTTTATTGGGACAGGGGGAGAACACTGAAGCTTTCTTT; cdr3_aa: CASSLLGQGENTEAFF
d_call: .; clone_size: few; v_call: TRBV4-2; j_call: TRBJ1-5; cdr3_nt: TGTGCCAGCAGTCCGAATGGGCCCGATCAGCCCCAGCATTTT; cdr3_aa: CASSPNGPDQPQHF
d_call: TRBD1; clone_size: .; v_call: TRBV4-1; j_call: TRBJ1-1; cdr3_nt: TGCGCCAGCAGCCAAGAGCCGGGACAGGGATCTGGTATGAACACTGAAGCTTTCTTT; cdr3_aa: CASSQEPGQGSGMNTEAFF
d_call: .; clone_size: once; v_call: TRBV15; j_call: TRBJ1-5; cdr3_nt: TGTGCCACCAGCAGAGCAGGGGAACCTAGCAATCAGCCCCAGCATTTT; cdr3_aa: CATSRAGEPSNQPQHF